This T cell receptor beta chain was found in a study of brain T cells in children with intractable seizures. V was clipped by 5 bases and J by 1 base, with 9 bases between them. Germline V gives CDR1 SEHNR, CDR2 FQNEAQ (reference sequence). The CDR3 sequence is 14 residues long. Profiling relied on immunoSEQ multiplex PCR, and the TCRdb table lists in-frame clones only, not all of them. Here the sample spans 340,000 or so clones, about 93% being singletons. Time point noted: blood from clinic visit 5 months post-surgery; TSC patient then seizure free. Surgery cases with the highest brain T cell transcript signatures were chosen for sequencing. Patients received at least one anti-epileptic drug before surgery.

The clonotype originates from a boy younger than two with tuberous sclerosis and intractable seizures. Here the sequenced sample was peripheral blood, taken 4 to 6 months after surgery. The chain is built from TRBV7-9 and TRBJ1-5; maybe TRBD1 (6 bases). CDR3 loop: CASSGGTSNQPQHF. The CDR3, as DNA: TGTGCCAGCAGCGGAGGGACAAGCAATCAGCCCCAGCATTTT. Supplemented by reference TRBV7-9 and TRBJ1-5, the full variable domain reads DTGVSQNPRHKITKRGQNVTFRCDPISEHNRLYWYRQTLGQGPEFLTYFQNEAQLEKSRLLSDRFSAERPKGSFSTLEIQRTEQGDSAMYLCASSGGTSNQPQHFGDGTRLSIL.